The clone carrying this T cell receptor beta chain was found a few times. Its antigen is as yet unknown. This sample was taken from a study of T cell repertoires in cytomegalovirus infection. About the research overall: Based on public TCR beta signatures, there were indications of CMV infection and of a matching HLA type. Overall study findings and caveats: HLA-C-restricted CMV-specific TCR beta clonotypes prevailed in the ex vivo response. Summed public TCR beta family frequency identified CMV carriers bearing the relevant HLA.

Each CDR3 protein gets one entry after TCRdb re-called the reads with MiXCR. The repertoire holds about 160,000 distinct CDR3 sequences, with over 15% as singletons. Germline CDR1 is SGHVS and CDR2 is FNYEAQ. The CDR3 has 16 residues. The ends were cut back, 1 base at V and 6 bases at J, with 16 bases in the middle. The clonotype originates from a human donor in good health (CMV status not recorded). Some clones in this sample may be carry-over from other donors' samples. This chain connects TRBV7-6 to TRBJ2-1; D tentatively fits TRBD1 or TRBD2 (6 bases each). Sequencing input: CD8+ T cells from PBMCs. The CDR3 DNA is TGTGCCAGCAGCTTAGTGGGGGGCAAGAACGGCAATGAGCAGTTCTTC. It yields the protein CASSLVGGKNGNEQFF.